The clone carrying this T cell receptor beta chain was seen more than once but under ten times. The antigen remains unidentified. The data were obtained in a study of T cell repertoires in cytomegalovirus infection. About the research overall: Both recently identified HLA-C-restricted and well-studied HLA-B-restricted CMV epitopes were used in the study. Evidence of both CMV infection and a matching HLA type came from public TCR beta signatures.

Regarding the study as a whole: Based on cumulative public TCR beta family frequency, carriers of CMV plus the relevant HLA were identified. Ex vivo, HLA-C-restricted CMV-specific TCR beta clonotypes prevailed over the rest of the response.

One entry per CDR3 protein, called by TCRdb with MiXCR from the reads. The repertoire holds some 310,000 distinct CDR3 sequences, with approximately 25% as singletons. This CDR3 is built from 15 residues. The germline V gene has CDR1 LGHNA and CDR2 YSLEER. Trimming pared 3 bases from V and 0 bases from J, leaving 9 bases between. This receptor was taken from a human donor in good health (CMV status not recorded). Some clones in this sample may be carry-over from other donors' samples. This chain links TRBV4-3 with TRBJ2-1; maybe TRBD1 (6 bases). The material was cultured PBMCs, obtained from culture after CMV antigen stimulation. The CDR3 nucleotides read TGCGCCAGCAGCCAGCCGGACAGCTCCTACAATGAGCAGTTCTTC. Translated, it gives CASSQPDSSYNEQFF.